This TCR beta chain appears in the sequencing data of a study of regulatory T cells in long-lasting Graves disease (dated by TCRdb to about 2021). For the study in its entirety: Newly diagnosed Graves' disease patients had taken antithyroid drugs for less than 3 months. This study used TCR sequencing and RNA sequencing of peripheral blood to compare persistent Graves' disease patients against newly diagnosed Graves' disease patients. The study was registered as a clinical trial and conducted in China. TCR sequencing covered around 13 persistent and around 20 newly diagnosed Graves' disease patients, some 35 samples in total. The full study reports these points: The study examined only peripheral blood because the primary lesion, thyroid tissue, could not be accessed. More public clonotypes were shared among persistent patients (over 2,500) than among newly diagnosed patients (just under 1,000). Sequencing and analysis were limited to the TCR beta chain. The authors noted that the small sample size was a limitation that may lower accuracy. Preferential use of TRBV28, TRBJ1-2 and TRBJ2-5 was observed in persistent disease, whereas TRBV20-1 and TRBJ2-1 were favored in newly diagnosed disease. Persistent Graves' disease patients showed lower TCR Shannon entropy and fewer highly expanded clones than newly diagnosed patients, suggesting clonal expansion.

Read against the paper, the sample's time point label means: newly diagnosed GD, antithyroid drugs for less than 3 months. RNA was extracted from PBMCs in TRIzol for both TCR sequencing and RNA sequencing. Graves' disease was diagnosed according to American Thyroid Association guidelines. Patients for the study were recruited at an endocrinology department in Xi'an, China. From each patient, approximately 10 milliliters of peripheral blood was collected into an EDTA anticoagulant tube. PBMCs were isolated by Ficoll Paque Plus density gradient separation without further T cell sorting. An Agilent 2100 Bioanalyzer and agarose gel were used to assess RNA quality, and a NanoDrop 2000 was used to measure RNA concentration. The library was built by means of multiplex PCR. The instrument given in TCRdb is Illumina HiSeq 4000. CDR3 regions were amplified by Arm-PCR with iRepertoire HTBI primers to construct TCR beta libraries. Before sequencing, the PCR products went through gel purification. The original pipeline was this. Gene usage analysis of CDR3 amino acid clonotypes used the approximately 62 TRBV and about 13 TRBJ segments found across samples. COPE and FqMerger were used to merge filtered high-quality paired reads into contigs. BLAST was used to align contigs to IMGT TRBV, TRBD and TRBJ reference genes, and CDR3 was defined according to IMGT. Any clonotype with a frequency above 0.1% was classified as a highly expanded clone. Shannon entropy served as the measure of repertoire diversity, while the Gini coefficient captured V-J evenness. Clonotypes shared by more than one individual were considered public. The raw public reads went through TCRdb reprocessing: fastp at Q25, MiXCR clone calling, in-frame beta chains kept. Entries are consolidated by CDR3 protein sequence, retaining the most common genes and DNA. The V and J calls and clone size come from TCRdb's table, not from the authors' own analysis. This sample comprises hundreds of thousands of distinct CDR3 sequences, around 16% of them detected only once. Of the sample, approximately 22% is held by the ten largest clones.

This clonotype has ten or more counts. No antigen is known for it. Base qualities are missing; no much larger clone stands one base away. V is cut by 1 base and J by 4 bases, and the space between the germline ends is 7 bases. The CDR3 starts with the cysteine, ends with the phenylalanine, and has 14 residues. Only CDR3 DNA is held: 42 bases, read in frame from base 1. Via the germline V gene (reference sequence), CDR1 is LNHDA and CDR2 SQIVND. This receptor was obtained from a female donor with Graves disease. The source material was peripheral blood mononuclear cells (PBMCs), sampled at new diagnosis, from a patient treated with antithyroid drugs. The V and J genes are TRBV19 and TRBJ2-2, and the D gene may be TRBD1, 5 bases matching. The CDR3 reads as follows: CASSIVRATGELFF. In nucleotide form, the sequence is TGTGCCAGTAGTATAGTCAGGGCCACCGGGGAGCTGTTTTTT.